This T cell receptor (beta chain) is drawn from a study of T cells after yellow fever vaccination. On the study more broadly: Preparation used SMART-Seq v4 Ultra Low Input for the low-cell-number fractions.

TCRdb reanalysed the 5' RACE reads using MiXCR and keeps one entry per CDR3 protein. The profile covers just over 300,000 distinct CDR3 sequences, with less than 4.5% appearing a single time and 23% taken by the ten largest. Ten or more counts support this clonotype. Here the sequenced sample was PBMCs, taken on the day of the yellow fever booster vaccination. The receptor comes from a man between 18 and 29 years old who received the YFV17D yellow fever vaccine.

The CDR3 nucleotides read TGTGCCAGCAGCCCAGGGGGTAGCAATCAGCCCCAGCATTTT. The encoded protein is CASSPGGSNQPQHF. The V call is TRBV7-9, the J call TRBJ1-5; 7 nucleotides line up with TRBD1. V shed 5 bases, J shed 0 bases, and the junction held 1 base outside the gene matches. There are 14 residues in the CDR3. Germline V gene lookup returns CDR1 SEHNR and CDR2 FQNEAQ (reference sequence).